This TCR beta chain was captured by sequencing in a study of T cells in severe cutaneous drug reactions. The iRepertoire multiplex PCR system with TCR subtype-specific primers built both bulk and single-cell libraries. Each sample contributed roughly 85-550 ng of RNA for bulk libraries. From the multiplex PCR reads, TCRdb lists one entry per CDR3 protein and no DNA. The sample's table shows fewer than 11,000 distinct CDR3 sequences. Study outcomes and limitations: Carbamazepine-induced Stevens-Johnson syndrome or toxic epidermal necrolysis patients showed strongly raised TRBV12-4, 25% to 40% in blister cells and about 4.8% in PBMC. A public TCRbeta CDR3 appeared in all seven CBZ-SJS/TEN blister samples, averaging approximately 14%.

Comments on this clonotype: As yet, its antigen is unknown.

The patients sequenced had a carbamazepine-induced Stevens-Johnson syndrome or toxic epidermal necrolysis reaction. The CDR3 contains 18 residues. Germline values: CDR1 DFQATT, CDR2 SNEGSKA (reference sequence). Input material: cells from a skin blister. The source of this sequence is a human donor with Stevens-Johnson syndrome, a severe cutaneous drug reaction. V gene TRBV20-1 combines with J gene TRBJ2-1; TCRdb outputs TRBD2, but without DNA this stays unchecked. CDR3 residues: CSAPTSSGRRVLYNEQFF.